This T cell receptor beta chain was sequenced in a study of T cells in Graves' hyperthyroidism and ophthalmopathy. PBMCs were derived from 10 ml fresh peripheral blood. Template material for amplifying TCR beta CDR3 regions consisted of RNA transcripts. With the HTBI primer set, the TCR CDR3 went through a first round of RT-PCR. MiXCR, applied by TCRdb to the multiplex PCR reads, yields one record per CDR3 protein. The sample includes roughly 290,000 distinct CDR3 sequences, over 15% of them seen just once. This clonotype appeared a few times. This sequence may be a read error, since a much larger clone differs from it by one base. From germline, CDR1 is ENHRY and CDR2 SYGVKD. V trimming: 8 bases; J trimming: 4 bases; junction bases outside the gene matches: 14. The CDR3 spans 15 residues.

V gene TRBV10-3 combines with J gene TRBJ2-7, with TRBD1 identical over 7 bases. The TCR comes from a woman aged 55-69 years with Graves' ophthalmopathy. Sequenced sample: blood. CDR3 sequence: CAIGGQVTPPYEQYF. CDR3 nucleotides: TGTGCCATCGGCGGACAGGTAACCCCGCCGTACGAGCAGTACTTC.